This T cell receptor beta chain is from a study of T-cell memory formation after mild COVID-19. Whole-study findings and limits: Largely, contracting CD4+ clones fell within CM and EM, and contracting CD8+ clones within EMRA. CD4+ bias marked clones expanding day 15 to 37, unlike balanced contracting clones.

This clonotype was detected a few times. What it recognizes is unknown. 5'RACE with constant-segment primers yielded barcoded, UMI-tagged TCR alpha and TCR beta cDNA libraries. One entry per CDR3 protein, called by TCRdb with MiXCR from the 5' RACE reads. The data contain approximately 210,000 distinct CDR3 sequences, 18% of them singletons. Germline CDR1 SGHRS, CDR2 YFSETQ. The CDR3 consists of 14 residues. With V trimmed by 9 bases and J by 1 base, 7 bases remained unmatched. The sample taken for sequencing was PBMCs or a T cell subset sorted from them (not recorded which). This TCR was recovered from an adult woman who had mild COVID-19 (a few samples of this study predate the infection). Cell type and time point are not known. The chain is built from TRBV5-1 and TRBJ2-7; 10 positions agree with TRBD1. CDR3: CATQPGQGSYEQYF. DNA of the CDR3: TGCGCCACCCAACCGGGACAGGGGTCCTACGAGCAGTACTTC.